The 22 T cell receptor beta chains below all came from one sample that was sequenced in a study of patients and donors after allogeneic stem cell transplantation. TCRdb re-derived calls from the RT-PCR reads in MiXCR, one entry per CDR3 protein. The repertoire includes some 7,100 distinct CDR3 sequences, about 12% of them detected once, and 53% sits in the top ten. The sequencing sample was made of blood, either unsorted or a sorted T cell fraction (not recorded which). These receptors were collected from a human donor who was either an allogeneic HSCT recipient or a stem cell or donor lymphocyte infusion donor (not recorded which). It is not recorded whose cells these are; they may come from a transplant donor.

This clonotype was seen repeatedly, ten times or more. This sequence joins TRBV7-9 and TRBJ2-5; a possible D gene is TRBD1 (5 bases). In germline, CDR1 is SEHNR, CDR2 FQNEAQ (reference sequence). Trimming took off 5 bases at V and 5 bases at J, with 9 bases between the two ends. This CDR3 has 12 amino acids. CDR3 sequence (DNA): TGTGCCAGCAGCCAAAACAGGGAGACCCAGTACTTC. Its protein is CASSQNRETQYF.

This clonotype was observed at least ten times. V gene TRBV7-9 combines with J gene TRBJ1-1, with 7 bases matching TRBD1. Germline CDR1 reads SEHNR; CDR2 reads FQNEAQ (reference sequence). The CDR3 totals 17 residues. V dropped 7 bases and J dropped 4; count of bases not matched to a gene: 18. The CDR3, as DNA: TGTGCCAGCACCGGATCAGGGGGAGGCTTTATGGGCACTGAAGCTTTCTTT. It codes for CASTGSGGGFMGTEAFF.

This clonotype was observed at least ten times. The chain is built from TRBV12-3 or TRBV12-4 and TRBJ1-4; weak D call: TRBD1 (5 bases). Trimming took off 10 bases at V and 14 bases at J, with 23 bases between the two ends. The CDR3 length is 13 residues. For the CDR3, the DNA is TGTGCCAAGGAGGAAGTGAGTGGGGCGCCCCTGTTTTTT. It is translated as CAKEEVSGAPLFF.

This clonotype was seen repeatedly, ten times or more. The chain joins TRBV30 to TRBJ1-6; D perhaps matches TRBD1 (5 bases). Germline V gene lookup returns CDR1 GTSNPN and CDR2 SVGIG (reference sequence). V lost 4 bases and J lost 7, with 14 bases in between. CDR3 length: 14 amino acids. DNA of the CDR3: TGTGCCTGGAAGGATGACAGTGAAAATTCACCCCTCCACTTT. This gives the protein CAWKDDSENSPLHF.

This clonotype was seen a few times. This CDR3 is CATSRDRSGFYGYTF. CDR3 nucleotide sequence: TGTGCCACCAGCAGAGATCGTAGTGGCTTCTATGGCTACACCTTC. The chain carries TRBV15 and TRBJ1-2, with D hard to call. The V end lost 0 bases, the J end lost 4 bases, and 12 bases lay between the germline ends. The CDR3 is 15 residues long. Germline V gene sequence: CDR1 LNHNV, CDR2 YYDKDF (reference sequence).

This clonotype was observed many times. The V and J genes are TRBV7-9 and TRBJ1-2; D unclear. V was clipped by 1 base and J by 13 bases, with 7 bases between them. Germline V gene sequence: CDR1 SEHNR, CDR2 FQNEAQ (reference sequence). This CDR3 contains 10 residues. The DNA of the CDR3 is TGTGCCAGCAGCTTAGGAGTAGGCACCTTC. Translating it yields CASSLGVGTF.

The DNA for the CDR3 is TGTGCCAGCATACCGGGCCTCACCGGGGAGCTGTTTTTT. Residues: CASIPGLTGELFF. The J gene is TRBJ2-2, the V gene TRBV6-2 or TRBV6-3; D remains unclear. Germline CDR1 reads MNHEY; CDR2 reads SVGEGT. There are 13 residues in the CDR3. Trimming stripped 7 bases from V and 4 bases from J, with 10 bases between.

This clonotype has more than one count but fewer than ten. This sequence joins TRBV6-5 and TRBJ2-3; TRBD1 agrees at 8 bases. The length of the CDR3 is 14 residues. After removal of 5 bases from V and 4 bases from J, the junction contained 5 bases not matched to a gene. CDR1 is MNHEY and CDR2 is SVGAGI in the germline V gene. CDR3 sequence reads: CASSLQGAADTQYF. In DNA, the CDR3 is TGTGCCAGCAGTCTGCAGGGGGCAGCAGATACGCAGTATTTT.

This clonotype was counted at least ten times. This chain links TRBV4-2 with TRBJ1-2; possibly TRBD1 for D (5 bases). This CDR3 has 15 residues. CDR1 is LGHNA, CDR2 YNFKEQ, per germline. The V and J ends lost 0 bases and 2 bases respectively, with 10 bases between them. The CDR3 protein is CASSQERGMNYGYTF. The CDR3 bases are TGTGCCAGCAGCCAAGAACGGGGGATGAACTATGGCTACACCTTC.

The chain carries TRBV18 and TRBJ2-7; D is unresolved. The germline V gene has CDR1 KGHSH and CDR2 LQKENI. The V gene lost 6 bases and the J gene lost 4 bases, with 13 bases spanning the gap. CDR3 length: 13 residues. CDR3 residues: CASSKEDLYEQYF. The DNA for the CDR3 is TGTGCCAGCTCCAAAGAGGACCTGTACGAGCAGTACTTC.

This chain connects TRBV2 to TRBJ2-3, with TRBD2 identical over 15 bases. J was trimmed by 1 base and V by 6 bases; bases with no gene match: 17. CDR3 length: 21 residues. CDR1 and CDR2 (germline): SNHLY, FYNNEI. The CDR3 DNA follows: TGTGCCAGCAGCGAACCACAAACCTGGACTAGCGGGAGGGGAGGCACAGATACGCAGTATTTT. Its translation: CASSEPQTWTSGRGGTDTQYF. The complete variable domain, with remaining parts taken from reference TRBV2 and TRBJ2-3, reads EPEVTQTPSHQVTQMGQEVILRCVPISNHLYFYWYRQILGQKVEFLVSFYNNEISEKSEIFDDQFSVERPDGSNFTLKIRSTKLEDSAMYFCASSEPQTWTSGRGGTDTQYFGPGTRLTVL.

This clonotype came up many times. This rearrangement joins TRBV20-1 to TRBJ1-5, with TRBD1 identical over 7 bases. Losses at the gene ends were 5 bases for V and 7 bases for J; bases not matched to a gene: 8. This CDR3 has 13 residues. From germline, CDR1 is DFQATT and CDR2 SNEGSKA (reference sequence). This CDR3 is CSAHTGVGQPQHF. CDR3 DNA: TGCAGTGCTCATACAGGGGTTGGACAGCCCCAGCATTTT.

In its sample, this clonotype was seen many times. The V call is TRBV7-9, the J call TRBJ1-5, with D maybe TRBD1 (5 bases). The CDR3 runs to 17 residues. V dropped 4 bases and J dropped 2 bases, with 18 bases sitting between them. Germline CDR1 is SEHNR and CDR2 is FQNEAQ (reference sequence). The CDR3 loop is CASSSMRTGRGNQPQHF. The CDR3 nucleotides read TGTGCCAGCAGCTCCATGAGGACGGGGCGGGGCAATCAGCCCCAGCATTTT. Full variable domain (rest looked up from reference TRBV7-9 and TRBJ1-5): DTGVSQNPRHKITKRGQNVTFRCDPISEHNRLYWYRQTLGQGPEFLTYFQNEAQLEKSRLLSDRFSAERPKGSFSTLEIQRTEQGDSAMYLCASSSMRTGRGNQPQHFGDGTRLSIL.

This clonotype counts as medium-sized. This sequence joins TRBV7-8 and TRBJ2-3, with a possible D match to TRBD2 (7 bases). This CDR3 is built from 16 residues. Germline assignment: CDR1 SGHVS and CDR2 FQNEAQ. V was trimmed by 5 bases and J by 0 bases, leaving 15 bases between them. CDR3: CASSKRGGTSTDTQYF. The CDR3, as DNA: TGTGCCAGCAGCAAGAGGGGGGGAACTAGCACAGATACGCAGTATTTT.

This clonotype is judged medium-sized. The V call is TRBV27, the J call TRBJ1-1; 7 nucleotides match TRBD1. CDR3 size: 14 residues. With V trimmed by 2 bases and J by 0 bases, 0 bases remained unmatched. Germline lookup yields CDR1 MNHEY and CDR2 SMNVEV (reference sequence). The CDR3 here is CASSLDRVNTEAFF. DNA for the CDR3: TGTGCCAGCAGTTTAGACAGGGTGAACACTGAAGCTTTCTTT.

CDR3 region: CASSPPPGTSGPSGDTQYF. DNA of the CDR3: TGTGCCAGCTCACCACCTCCCGGGACTAGCGGGCCCAGCGGAGATACGCAGTATTTT. The V and J genes are TRBV18 and TRBJ2-3; TRBD2 aligns across 12 bases. The germline V gene has CDR1 KGHSH and CDR2 LQKENI. The CDR3 length is 19 residues. V was clipped by 0 bases and J by 5 bases; unmatched bases: 12.

This clonotype was observed many times. The V and J genes are TRBV4-3 and TRBJ1-1; D call uncertain. V shed 0 bases and J shed 0 bases, with 5 bases lying between them. This CDR3 region has 14 residues. CDR1 LGHNA and CDR2 YSLEER come from the germline V gene. The CDR3 loop reads CASSQDTVNTEAFF. CDR3 nucleotides: TGCGCCAGCAGCCAAGATACAGTGAACACTGAAGCTTTCTTT.

In its sample, this clonotype was seen many times. The chain recombines TRBV4-1 with TRBJ1-6; TRBD1 matches at 7 bases. Germline loops: CDR1 MGHRA, CDR2 YSYEKL. V gave up 4 bases and J gave up 13 bases; unmatched junction bases: 10. The CDR3 is 14 amino acids. CDR3 DNA: TGCGCCAGCAGCCCTACAGGGGCGTTGAGTCCCCTCCACTTT. Its translation is CASSPTGALSPLHF.

This clonotype was counted at least ten times. The CDR3 here is CASSRARDNTEAFF. In nucleotides, the CDR3 is TGTGCCAGCAGCCGTGCCAGGGACAACACTGAAGCTTTCTTT. This chain links TRBV7-2 with TRBJ1-1; a weak D match, TRBD1 (5 bases). Germline CDR1 and CDR2: SGHTA and FQGNSA. Between the trimmed V and J ends, which lost 5 bases and 2 bases, there was a span of 12 bases. This CDR3 region has 14 residues.

There are many counts of this clonotype. The chain carries TRBV15 and TRBJ1-1; possible D gene TRBD1, 5 bases. The ends were cut back, 3 bases at V and 11 bases at J, with 16 bases in the middle. The CDR3 sequence is 13 residues long. The germline V gene has CDR1 LNHNV and CDR2 YYDKDF (reference sequence). The CDR3 DNA is TGTGCCACCAGCAGGAATTCAGGGTTTAGGGCTTTCTTT. This codes for CATSRNSGFRAFF.

This clonotype came up many times. The chain has TRBV20-1 and TRBJ1-3; tentative D call: TRBD1 (6 bases). The germline V and J ends were trimmed by 3 bases and 4 bases, with 16 bases remaining between them. Germline CDR1 is DFQATT and CDR2 is SNEGSKA (reference sequence). The CDR3 has 15 amino acids. The CDR3 loop reads CSASSEQGGGNTIYF. CDR3 nucleotides: TGCAGTGCTAGCTCGGAACAGGGAGGCGGAAACACCATATATTTT.

There are many counts of this clonotype. V is TRBV7-9 and J is TRBJ1-1; the D is unclear. The CDR3 runs to 13 residues. The V and J ends lost 1 base and 7 bases respectively, with 10 bases between them. Germline CDR1 SEHNR, CDR2 FQNEAQ (reference sequence). The CDR3 DNA is TGTGCCAGCAGCTTAGTCGTCCAGGATGAAGCTTTCTTT. Encoded protein: CASSLVVQDEAFF.